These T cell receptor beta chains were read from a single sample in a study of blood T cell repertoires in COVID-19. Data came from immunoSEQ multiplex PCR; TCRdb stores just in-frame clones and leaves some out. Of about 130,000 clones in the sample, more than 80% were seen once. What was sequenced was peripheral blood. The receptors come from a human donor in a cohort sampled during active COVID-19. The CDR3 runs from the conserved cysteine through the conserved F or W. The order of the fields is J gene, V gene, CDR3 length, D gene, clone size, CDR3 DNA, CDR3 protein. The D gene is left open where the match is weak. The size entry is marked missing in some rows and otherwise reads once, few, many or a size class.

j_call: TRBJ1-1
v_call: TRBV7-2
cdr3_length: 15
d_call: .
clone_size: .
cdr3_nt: TGTGCCAGCAGCCTACGCCCCGCGGTCAACACTGAAGCTTTCTTT
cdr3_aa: CASSLRPAVNTEAFF

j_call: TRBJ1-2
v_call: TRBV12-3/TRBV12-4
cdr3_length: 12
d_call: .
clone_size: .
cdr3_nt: TGTGCCAGCAGTTTAGGCAACAATGGCTACACCTTC
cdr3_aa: CASSLGNNGYTF

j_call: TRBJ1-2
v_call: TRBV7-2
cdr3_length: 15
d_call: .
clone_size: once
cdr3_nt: TGTGCCAGCAGCTTAGTGGAGGGTTTTAACTATGGCTACACCTTC
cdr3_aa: CASSLVEGFNYGYTF

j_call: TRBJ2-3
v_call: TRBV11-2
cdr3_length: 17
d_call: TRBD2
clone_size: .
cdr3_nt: TGTGCCAGCAGCTTAGGGGCGGCTAGCGGGAGCACAGATACGCAGTATTTT
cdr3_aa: CASSLGAASGSTDTQYF

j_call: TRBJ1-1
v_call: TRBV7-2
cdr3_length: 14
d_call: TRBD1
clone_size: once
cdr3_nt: TGTGCCAGCAGTCGACGACAGGGGAACACTGAAGCTTTCTTT
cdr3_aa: CASSRRQGNTEAFF

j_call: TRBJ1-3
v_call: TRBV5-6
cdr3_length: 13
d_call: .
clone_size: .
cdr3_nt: TGTGCCAGCAGCCTACGGGGGGCGAACACCATATATTTT
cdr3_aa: CASSLRGANTIYF

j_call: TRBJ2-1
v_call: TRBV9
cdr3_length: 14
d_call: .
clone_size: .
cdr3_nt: TGTGCCAGCAGCGTAGTCGAGAGGGGGTATGAGCAGTTCTTC
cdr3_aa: CASSVVERGYEQFF

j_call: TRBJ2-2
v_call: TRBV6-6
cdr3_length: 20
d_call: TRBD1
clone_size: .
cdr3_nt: TGTGCCAGCAGCCTATCCGGGACAGGGGGTTCTTTTTCTCCCACCGGGGAGCTGTTTTTT
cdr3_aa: CASSLSGTGGSFSPTGELFF

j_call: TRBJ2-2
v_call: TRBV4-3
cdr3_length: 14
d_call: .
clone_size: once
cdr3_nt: TGCGCCAGCAGCCTTCAACAGGGTCCCGGGGAGCTGTTTTTT
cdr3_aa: CASSLQQGPGELFF

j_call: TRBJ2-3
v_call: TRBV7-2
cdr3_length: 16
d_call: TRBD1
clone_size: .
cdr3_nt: TGTGCCAGCAGCTTTCGACAGGGAAGTAGCACAGATACGCAGTATTTT
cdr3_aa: CASSFRQGSSTDTQYF

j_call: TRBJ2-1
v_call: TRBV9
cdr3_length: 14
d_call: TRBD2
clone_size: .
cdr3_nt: TGTGCCAGCAGCGTAGGACTAGCGGGAGATGAGCAGTTCTTC
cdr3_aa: CASSVGLAGDEQFF

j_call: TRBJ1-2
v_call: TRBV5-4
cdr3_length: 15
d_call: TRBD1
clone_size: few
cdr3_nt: TGTGCCAGCAGCACGGGGACAGAAGCTAACTATGGCTACACCTTC
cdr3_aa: CASSTGTEANYGYTF

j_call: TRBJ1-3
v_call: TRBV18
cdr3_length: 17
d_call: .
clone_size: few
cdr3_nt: TGTGCCAGCTCATCATCGCCCGACGGGGTGGCTGGAAACACCATATATTTT
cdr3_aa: CASSSSPDGVAGNTIYF

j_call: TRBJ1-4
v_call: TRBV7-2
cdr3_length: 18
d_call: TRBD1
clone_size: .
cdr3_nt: TGTGCCAGCAGCTTGGAACGTGGGACAGGGGGCGCTCCAGAAAAACTGTTTTTT
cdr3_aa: CASSLERGTGGAPEKLFF

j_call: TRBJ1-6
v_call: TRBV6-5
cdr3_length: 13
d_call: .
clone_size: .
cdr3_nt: TGTGCCAGTACAGGGCGATATAATTCACCCCTCCACTTT
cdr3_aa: CASTGRYNSPLHF

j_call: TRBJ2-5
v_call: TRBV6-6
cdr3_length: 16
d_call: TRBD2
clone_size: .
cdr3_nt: TGTGCCAGCAGTTACTCGCTAGCGGGGACTCAAGAGACCCAGTACTTC
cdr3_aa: CASSYSLAGTQETQYF

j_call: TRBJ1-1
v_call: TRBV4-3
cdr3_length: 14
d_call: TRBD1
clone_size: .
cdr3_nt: TGCGCCAGCAGCCAGGGGGGACAGGGCTATGAAGCTTTCTTT
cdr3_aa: CASSQGGQGYEAFF

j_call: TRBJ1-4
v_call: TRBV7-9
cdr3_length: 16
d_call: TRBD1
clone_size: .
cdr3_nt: TGTGCCAGCAGCCAGACGACAGGGCTCCTTAATGAAAAACTGTTTTTT
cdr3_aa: CASSQTTGLLNEKLFF

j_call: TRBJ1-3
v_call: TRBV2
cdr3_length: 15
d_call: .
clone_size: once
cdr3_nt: TGTGCCAGCAGGCCCGGGGGGGACTCTGGAAACACCATATATTTT
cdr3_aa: CASRPGGDSGNTIYF

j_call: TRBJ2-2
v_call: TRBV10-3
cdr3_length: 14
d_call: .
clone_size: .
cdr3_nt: TGTGCCATCAGTGTTTCTCCGAACACCGGGGAGCTGTTTTTT
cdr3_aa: CAISVSPNTGELFF

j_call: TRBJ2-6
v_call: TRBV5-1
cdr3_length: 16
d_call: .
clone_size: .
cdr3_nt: TGCGCCAGCAGCTTGGGTCCCTTTTCTGGGGCCAACGTCCTGACTTTC
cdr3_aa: CASSLGPFSGANVLTF

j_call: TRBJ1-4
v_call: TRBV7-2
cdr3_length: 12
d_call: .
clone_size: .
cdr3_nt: TGTGCCAGCAGCTTATTCCGTGAAAAACTGTTTTTT
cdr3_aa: CASSLFREKLFF

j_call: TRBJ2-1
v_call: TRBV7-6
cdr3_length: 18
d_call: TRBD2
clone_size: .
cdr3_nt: TGTGCCAGCAGCTTAGAGGCTCGGACTAGCGGGGTATACAATGAGCAGTTCTTC
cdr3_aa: CASSLEARTSGVYNEQFF

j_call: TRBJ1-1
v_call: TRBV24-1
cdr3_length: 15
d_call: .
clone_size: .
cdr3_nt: TGTGCCACCACCTCCGGGGAGGGTAGGGGCACTGAAGCTTTCTTT
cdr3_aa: CATTSGEGRGTEAFF

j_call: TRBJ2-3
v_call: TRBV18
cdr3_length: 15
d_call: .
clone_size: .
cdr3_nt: TGTGCCAGCTCACCTGTAACAGGGCTCACAGATACGCAGTATTTT
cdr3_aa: CASSPVTGLTDTQYF

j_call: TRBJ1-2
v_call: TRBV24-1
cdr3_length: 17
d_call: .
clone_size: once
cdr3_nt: TGTGCCACCAGTGATGGCACGTCGGGGTGGCCTCCCTATGGCTACACCTTC
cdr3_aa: CATSDGTSGWPPYGYTF

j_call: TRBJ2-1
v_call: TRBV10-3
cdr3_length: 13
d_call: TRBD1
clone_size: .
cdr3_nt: TGTGCCATCGGCGACAGGGGGCACAATGAGCAGTTCTTC
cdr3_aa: CAIGDRGHNEQFF

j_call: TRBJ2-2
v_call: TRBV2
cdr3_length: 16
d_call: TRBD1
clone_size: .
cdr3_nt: TGTGCCAGCAGAGCTCGACAGGGTAGGAACACCGGGGAGCTGTTTTTT
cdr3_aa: CASRARQGRNTGELFF

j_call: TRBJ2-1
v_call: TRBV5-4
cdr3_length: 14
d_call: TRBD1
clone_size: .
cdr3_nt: TGTGCCAGCACCTGGACAGGTCCCTACAATGAGCAGTTCTTC
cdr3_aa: CASTWTGPYNEQFF

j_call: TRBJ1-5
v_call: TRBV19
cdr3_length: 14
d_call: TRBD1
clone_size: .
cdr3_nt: TGTGCCAGTACTATAAACAGGGGCAGTCAGCCCCAGCATTTT
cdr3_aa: CASTINRGSQPQHF

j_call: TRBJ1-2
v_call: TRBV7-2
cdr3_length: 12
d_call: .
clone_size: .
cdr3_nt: TGTGCCAGCAGCTTTGATGGTAGAGGCTACACCTTC
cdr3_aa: CASSFDGRGYTF

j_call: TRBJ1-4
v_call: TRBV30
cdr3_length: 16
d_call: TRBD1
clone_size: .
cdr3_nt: TGTGCCTGGAGGAAAGGGACAGGGTACGCTAATGAAAAACTGTTTTTT
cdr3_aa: CAWRKGTGYANEKLFF

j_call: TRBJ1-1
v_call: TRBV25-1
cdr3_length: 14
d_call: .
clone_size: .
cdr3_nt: TGTGCCAGCAGTGAACAGGGGAGTATCACTGAAGCTTTCTTT
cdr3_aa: CASSEQGSITEAFF

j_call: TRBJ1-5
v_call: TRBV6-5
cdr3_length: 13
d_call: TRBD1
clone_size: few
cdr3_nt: TGTGCCAGCAGACAGGGGTTGATTCAGCCCCAGCATTTT
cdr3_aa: CASRQGLIQPQHF

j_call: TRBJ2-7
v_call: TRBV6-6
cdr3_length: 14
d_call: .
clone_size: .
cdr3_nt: TGTGCCAGCGGTCTTGGGACGGGGGTGAGGGAGCAGTACTTC
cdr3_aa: CASGLGTGVREQYF

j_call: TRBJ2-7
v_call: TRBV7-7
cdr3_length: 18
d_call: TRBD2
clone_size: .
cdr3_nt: TGTGCTAGCAGCCCTAGCCCCACCGCTAGCGGGGGGACCTACGAGCAGTACTTC
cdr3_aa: CASSPSPTASGGTYEQYF

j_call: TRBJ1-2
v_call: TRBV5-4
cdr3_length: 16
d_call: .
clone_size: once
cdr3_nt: TGTGCCAGCAGCCCGGGTCTTGGAGTAATTTTTGGTGGCTACACCTTC
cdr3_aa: CASSPGLGVIFGGYTF

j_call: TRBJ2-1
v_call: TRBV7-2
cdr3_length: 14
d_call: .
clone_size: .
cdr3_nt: TGTGCCAGCAGCTTAGCCACTATTGGGAATGAGCAGTTCTTC
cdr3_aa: CASSLATIGNEQFF

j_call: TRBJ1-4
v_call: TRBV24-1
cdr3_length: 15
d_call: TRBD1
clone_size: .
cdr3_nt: TGTGCCACCAGTGACACGACAGGGGGCGATGAAAAACTGTTTTTT
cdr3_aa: CATSDTTGGDEKLFF

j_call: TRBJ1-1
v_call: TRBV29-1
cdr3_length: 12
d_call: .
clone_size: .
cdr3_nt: TGCAGCGGTACTCCTGGGAGAACTGAAGCTTTCTTT
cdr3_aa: CSGTPGRTEAFF

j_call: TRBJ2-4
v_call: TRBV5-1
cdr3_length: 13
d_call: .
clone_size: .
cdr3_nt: TGCGCCGGCGCCATGGGGCCGGGAAACATTCAGTACTTC
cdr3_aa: CAGAMGPGNIQYF

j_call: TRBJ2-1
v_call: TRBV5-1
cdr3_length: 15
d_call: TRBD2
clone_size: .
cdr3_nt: TGCGCCAGCAGCTCTGTAGCGGGGAATGTAAATGAGCAGTTCTTC
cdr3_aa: CASSSVAGNVNEQFF

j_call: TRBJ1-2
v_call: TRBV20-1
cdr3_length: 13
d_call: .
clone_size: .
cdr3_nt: TGCAGTGCTAGTACCCGGGGGTACTATGGCTACACCTTC
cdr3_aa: CSASTRGYYGYTF

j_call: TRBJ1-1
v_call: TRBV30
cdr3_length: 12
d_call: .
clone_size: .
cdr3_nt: TGTGCCTGTATAACAGTGAACACTGAAGCTTTCTTT
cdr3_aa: CACITVNTEAFF

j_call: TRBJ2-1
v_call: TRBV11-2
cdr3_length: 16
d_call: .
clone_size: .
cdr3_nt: TGTGCCAGCAGCTTAGTACTCAGCGCGCGGGTCCTTGAGCAGTTCTTC
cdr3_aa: CASSLVLSARVLEQFF

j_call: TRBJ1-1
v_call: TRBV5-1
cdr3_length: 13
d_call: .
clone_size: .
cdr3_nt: TGCGCCAGCAGCTATCAGTTGAACACTGAAGCTTTCTTT
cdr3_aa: CASSYQLNTEAFF

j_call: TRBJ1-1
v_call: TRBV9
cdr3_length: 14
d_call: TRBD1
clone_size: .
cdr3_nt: TGTGCCAGCAGCGTACTGACAGGGGGCACTGAAGCTTTCTTT
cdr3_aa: CASSVLTGGTEAFF

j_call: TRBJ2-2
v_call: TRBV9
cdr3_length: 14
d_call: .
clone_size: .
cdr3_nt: TGTGCCAGCAGCCCGGGCCCGGGGGCCGGGGAGCTGTTTTTT
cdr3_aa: CASSPGPGAGELFF

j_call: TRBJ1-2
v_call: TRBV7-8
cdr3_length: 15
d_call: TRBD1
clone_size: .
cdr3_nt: TGTGCCAGCAGCTTAGCTCGGGACAGGAGCTATGGCTACACCTTC
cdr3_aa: CASSLARDRSYGYTF

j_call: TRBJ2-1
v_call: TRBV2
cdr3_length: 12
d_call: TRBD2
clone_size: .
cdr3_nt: TGTGCCAGAGAAGCGGGGGGTGATGAGCAGTTCTTC
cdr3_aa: CAREAGGDEQFF

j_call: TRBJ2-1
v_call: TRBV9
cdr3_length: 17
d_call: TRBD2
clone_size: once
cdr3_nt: TGTGCCAGCAGCGTAGTTGATCCAGCGGGAGGGCCGGGTGAGCAGTTCTTC
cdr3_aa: CASSVVDPAGGPGEQFF